This TCR beta chain was found in a study of T cells in Graves' hyperthyroidism and ophthalmopathy. RNA transcripts gave rise to amplified TCR beta CDR3 regions. When the TCR CDR3 underwent first-round RT-PCR, the HTBI primer set was used. Using its own MiXCR run on the multiplex PCR reads, TCRdb lists one record per CDR3 protein. Here the sample spans 300,000 to 450,000 distinct CDR3 sequences, about 12% being singletons. The sample consisted of blood. The receptor was derived from a woman aged 18-29 years with Graves' hyperthyroidism.

The CDR3 spells CASSPGGPPADTQYF. In nucleotides, the CDR3 is TGTGCCAGCAGTCCCGGGGGGCCTCCGGCAGATACGCAGTATTTT. The V and J genes are TRBV6-1 and TRBJ2-3, with D tentatively TRBD2 (7 bases). From germline, CDR1 is MNHNS and CDR2 SASEGT. With 5 bases removed from V and 4 bases from J, the gap between germline ends came to 16 bases. This CDR3 is 15 amino acids long.